These 14 T cell receptor beta chains share one sample of origin, sequenced in a study of regulatory T cells in long-lasting Graves disease. The sample's time point: newly diagnosed GD, antithyroid drugs for less than 3 months. The TCR library used RNA extracted from PBMCs. Relying on iRepertoire HTBI primers and Arm-PCR of CDR3 regions, the team built TCR beta libraries. TCRdb itself ran the multiplex PCR reads through MiXCR, one entry per CDR3 protein. The data hold 620,000 or so distinct CDR3 sequences, with around 17% observed a single time. A further study also used this sample, focusing on T cells in Graves' hyperthyroidism and ophthalmopathy.

Sequenced here: peripheral blood mononuclear cells (PBMCs), sampled at new diagnosis, from a patient treated with antithyroid drugs. The receptors stem from a woman aged 30 to 39 with Graves disease.

This clonotype has only a few counts. V and J are TRBV25-1 and TRBJ1-6; 8 nucleotides align to TRBD1. CDR3 length: 15 amino acids. Germline V gene sequence: CDR1 MGHDK, CDR2 SYGVNS. The ends lost 8 bases at V and 7 bases at J; junction bases unmatched: 10. The CDR3 bases are TGTGCCAGCGGATTATCGACAGGGGCCAATTCACCCCTCCACTTT. Translated: CASGLSTGANSPLHF.

In this sample, this clonotype turned up a few times. The chain is built from TRBV28 and TRBJ2-3, with TRBD2 matching 7 bases. The germline gives CDR1 MDHEN, CDR2 SYDVKM. V gave up 3 bases and J gave up 6 bases; unmatched junction bases: 12. The CDR3 consists of 16 residues. The CDR3: CASSFSGGGDPDTQYF. Written as DNA, the CDR3 is TGTGCCAGCAGTTTCTCGGGAGGAGGCGATCCGGATACGCAGTATTTT.

This clonotype was counted many times. This chain uses TRBV6-2 or TRBV6-3 with TRBJ1-2; 9 nucleotides align to TRBD1. J was trimmed by 6 bases and V by 5 bases; bases with no gene match: 1. The CDR3 contains 12 residues. Per the germline V gene, CDR1 is MNHEY and CDR2 is SVGEGT. The chain's CDR3 is CASSRQGDGYTF. For the CDR3, the DNA is TGTGCCAGCAGTCGACAGGGGGATGGCTACACCTTC.

Ten or more counts support this clonotype. The rearrangement links TRBV2 to TRBJ1-5; D gene unclear. V shed 6 bases and J shed 1 base, with 10 bases lying between them. This CDR3 has 14 residues. The germline V gene encodes CDR1 SNHLY and CDR2 FYNNEI. Here the CDR3 reads CASRAPASNQPQHF. CDR3 coding DNA: TGTGCCAGCAGAGCACCAGCGAGCAATCAGCCCCAGCATTTT. Filled out from reference TRBV2 and TRBJ1-5, the complete variable domain reads EPEVTQTPSHQVTQMGQEVILRCVPISNHLYFYWYRQILGQKVEFLVSFYNNEISEKSEIFDDQFSVERPDGSNFTLKIRSTKLEDSAMYFCASRAPASNQPQHFGDGTRLSIL.

The V call is TRBV19, the J call TRBJ2-7, with a tentative D call TRBD2 (5 bases). Looked up from germline, CDR1 is LNHDA and CDR2 is SQIVND (reference sequence). Trimming removed 3 bases from V and 4 bases from J, with 10 bases in between. This CDR3 comprises 13 residues. This chain's CDR3 is CASSIDYRYEQYF. For the CDR3, the DNA is TGTGCCAGTAGTATTGACTATAGGTACGAGCAGTACTTC.

About this clonotype itself: At one of its ends the junction is not consistent with the germline gene, which may arise from a read error. The V gene is TRBV15, the J gene TRBJ2-1; TRBD2 matches at 7 bases. The CDR3 is 12 residues long. Germline V gene data show CDR1 as LNHNV and CDR2 as YYDKDF (reference sequence). CDR3 DNA sequence: TGTGCCACCAGCCGGGACTATTCAAACGGGGTCTTC. Its translation: CATSRDYSNGVF.

The chain uses TRBV19 and TRBJ1-5, with a weak D call TRBD1 (5 bases). The CDR3 loop spans 14 amino acids. Germline V gene data show CDR1 as LNHDA and CDR2 as SQIVND (reference sequence). The V gene lost 6 bases and the J gene lost 7 bases, with 16 bases spanning the gap. Here the CDR3 DNA reads TGTGCCAGTAGACCAGGGCCCTTCAACCAGCCCCAGCATTTT. Protein: CASRPGPFNQPQHF.

This clonotype was counted at least ten times. The rearrangement joins TRBV6-9 to TRBJ1-5; 7 nucleotides align to TRBD1. Germline V gives CDR1 MNHGY, CDR2 SVAAGI. Losses at the gene ends were 4 bases for V and 4 bases for J; bases not matched to a gene: 7. The CDR3 covers 15 residues. CDR3 DNA: TGTGCCAGCAGTTCCCGGGACAGATGTAATCAGCCCCAGCATTTT. This sequence encodes CASSSRDRCNQPQHF.

This clonotype was seen a few times. CDR3 sequence reads: CSAGDSGRSYEQYF. The CDR3 region has the DNA TGCAGTGCGGGGGACAGCGGAAGGTCCTACGAGCAGTACTTC. The chain joins TRBV20-1 to TRBJ2-7; the match to TRBD1 covers 7 bases. The CDR3 contains 14 residues. Germline V CDR1 and CDR2: DFQATT, SNEGSKA (reference sequence). Germline trimming cut 6 bases from V and 1 base from J; bases unmatched to any gene: 9.

As to this clonotype: A single base separates this from a much larger clone, so it may be a read error. This likely comes from a read error, as the CDR3 has no conserved phenylalanine or tryptophan at its end. The J gene is TRBJ2-1, the V gene TRBV27; D gene unclear. V gave up 6 bases and J gave up 0 bases, with 9 bases separating them. The V gene's germline CDR1 is MNHEY and CDR2 SMNVEV (reference sequence). The CDR3 has 14 amino acids. CDR3 DNA: TGTGCCAGCAGGCCCCCGGGCTCCTACAATGAGCAGTTCCTC. It codes for CASRPPGSYNEQFL.

Only a few counts were recorded for this clonotype. This chain joins TRBV19 and TRBJ2-7; no reliable D call. Trimming removed 7 bases at V and 0 bases at J, with 13 bases between. Germline V gene lookup returns CDR1 LNHDA and CDR2 SQIVND (reference sequence). CDR3 length: 14 residues. CDR3 DNA: TGTGCCAGTATGATGACTCTGAGCTCCTACGAGCAGTACTTC. It encodes CASMMTLSSYEQYF.

This clonotype was observed a handful of times. The V gene is TRBV7-8, the J gene TRBJ2-5; D remains ambiguous. CDR3 length: 12 amino acids. The V end was cut by 6 bases, the J end by 4 bases, with 9 bases between. Germline CDR1 is SGHVS and CDR2 is FQNEAQ. CDR3 amino acids: CASSYKGETQYF. In DNA form, the CDR3 reads TGTGCCAGCAGTTATAAAGGAGAGACCCAGTACTTC.

This clonotype was counted ten times or more. The rearrangement uses TRBV20-1 and TRBJ2-1; D assignment may be TRBD1 or TRBD2 (5 bases each). The germline V gene has CDR1 DFQATT and CDR2 SNEGSKA (reference sequence). Trimming took 6 bases from V and 8 from J, leaving 23 bases between them. This CDR3 has 15 amino acids. The DNA for the CDR3 is TGCAGTGCCACTCTAGGGGACCTGCGAGGGGATGAGCAGTTCTTC. Protein: CSATLGDLRGDEQFF.

This clonotype came up many times. The rearrangement uses TRBV6-2 or TRBV6-3 and TRBJ2-3; D is unclear. Germline V gives CDR1 MNHEY, CDR2 SVGEGT. Trimming took off 4 bases at V and 2 bases at J, with 13 bases between the two ends. This CDR3 is built from 15 residues. The CDR3 nucleotides read TGTGCCAGCAGTTGGAGTGCGGTCCCCACAGATACGCAGTATTTT. This sequence encodes CASSWSAVPTDTQYF.